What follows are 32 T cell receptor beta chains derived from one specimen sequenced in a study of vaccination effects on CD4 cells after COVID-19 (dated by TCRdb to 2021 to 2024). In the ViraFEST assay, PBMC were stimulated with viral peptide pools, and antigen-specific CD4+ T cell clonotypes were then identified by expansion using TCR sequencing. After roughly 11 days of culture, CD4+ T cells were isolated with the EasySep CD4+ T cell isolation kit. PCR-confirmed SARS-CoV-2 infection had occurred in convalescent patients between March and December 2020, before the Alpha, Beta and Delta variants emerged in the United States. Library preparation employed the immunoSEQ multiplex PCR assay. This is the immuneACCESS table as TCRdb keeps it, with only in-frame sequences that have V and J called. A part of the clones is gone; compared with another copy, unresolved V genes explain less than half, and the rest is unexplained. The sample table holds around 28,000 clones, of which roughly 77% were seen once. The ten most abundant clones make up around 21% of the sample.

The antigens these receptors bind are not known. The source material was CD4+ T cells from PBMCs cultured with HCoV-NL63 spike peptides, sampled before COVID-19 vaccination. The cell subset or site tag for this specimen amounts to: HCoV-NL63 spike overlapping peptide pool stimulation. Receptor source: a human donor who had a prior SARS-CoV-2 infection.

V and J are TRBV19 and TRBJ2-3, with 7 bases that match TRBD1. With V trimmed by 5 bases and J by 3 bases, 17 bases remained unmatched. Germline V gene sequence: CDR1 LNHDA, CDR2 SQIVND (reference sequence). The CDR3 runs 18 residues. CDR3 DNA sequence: TGTGCCAGTAGTTCCCATGACAGGGTACCCCAAAGTACAGATACGCAGTATTTT. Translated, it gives CASSSHDRVPQSTDTQYF. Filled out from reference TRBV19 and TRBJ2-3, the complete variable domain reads DGGITQSPKYLFRKEGQNVTLSCEQNLNHDAMYWYRQDPGQGLRLIYYSQIVNDFQKGDIAEGYSVSREKKESFPLTVTSAQKNPTAFYLCASSSHDRVPQSTDTQYFGPGTRLTVL.

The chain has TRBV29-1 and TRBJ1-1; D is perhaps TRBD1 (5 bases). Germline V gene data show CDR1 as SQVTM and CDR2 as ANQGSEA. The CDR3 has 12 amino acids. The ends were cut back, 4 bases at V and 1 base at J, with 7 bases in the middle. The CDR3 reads CSVGGGNTEAFF. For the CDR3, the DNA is TGCAGCGTTGGGGGGGGGAACACTGAAGCTTTCTTT.

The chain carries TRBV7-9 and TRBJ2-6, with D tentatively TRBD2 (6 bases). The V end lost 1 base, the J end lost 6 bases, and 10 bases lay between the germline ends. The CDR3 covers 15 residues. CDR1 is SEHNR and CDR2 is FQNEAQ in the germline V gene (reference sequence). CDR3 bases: TGTGCCAGCAGCTTAGGGGGGGACCCGGCCAACGTCCTGACTTTC. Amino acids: CASSLGGDPANVLTF.

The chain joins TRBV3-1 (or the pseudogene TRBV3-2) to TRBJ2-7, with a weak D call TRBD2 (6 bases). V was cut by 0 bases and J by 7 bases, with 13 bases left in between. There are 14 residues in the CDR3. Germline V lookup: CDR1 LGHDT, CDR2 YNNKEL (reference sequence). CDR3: CASSQDAAGREQYF. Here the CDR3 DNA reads TGTGCCAGCAGCCAAGATGCGGCGGGAAGGGAGCAGTACTTC.

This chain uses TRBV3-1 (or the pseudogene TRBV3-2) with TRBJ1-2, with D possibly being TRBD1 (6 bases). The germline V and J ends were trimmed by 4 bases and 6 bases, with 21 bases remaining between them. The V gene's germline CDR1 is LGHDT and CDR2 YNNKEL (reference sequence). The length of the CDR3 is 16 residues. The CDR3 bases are TGTGCCAGCAGCCCAAACGGGGACACCAGAACCAATGGCTACACCTTC. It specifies CASSPNGDTRTNGYTF.

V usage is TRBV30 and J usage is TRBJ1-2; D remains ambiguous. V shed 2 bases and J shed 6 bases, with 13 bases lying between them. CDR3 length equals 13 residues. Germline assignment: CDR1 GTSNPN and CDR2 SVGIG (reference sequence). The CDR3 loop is CAWSPESSHGYTF. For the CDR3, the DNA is TGTGCCTGGAGTCCAGAGTCCTCTCATGGCTACACCTTC.

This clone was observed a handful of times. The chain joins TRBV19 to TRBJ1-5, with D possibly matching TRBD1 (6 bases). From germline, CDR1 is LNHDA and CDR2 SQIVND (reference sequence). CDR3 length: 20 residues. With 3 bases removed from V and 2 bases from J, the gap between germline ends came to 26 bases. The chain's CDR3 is CASSIRPRGEAWRRNQPQHF. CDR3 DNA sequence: TGTGCCAGTAGTATCCGACCCAGGGGTGAGGCTTGGCGACGCAATCAGCCCCAGCATTTT.

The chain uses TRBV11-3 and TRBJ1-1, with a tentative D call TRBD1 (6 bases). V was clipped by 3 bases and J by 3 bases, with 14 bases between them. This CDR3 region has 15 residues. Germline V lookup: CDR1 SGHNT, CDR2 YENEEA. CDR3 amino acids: CASSFPLQGDTEAFF. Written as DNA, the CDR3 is TGTGCCAGCAGCTTTCCTTTACAGGGTGACACTGAAGCTTTCTTT.

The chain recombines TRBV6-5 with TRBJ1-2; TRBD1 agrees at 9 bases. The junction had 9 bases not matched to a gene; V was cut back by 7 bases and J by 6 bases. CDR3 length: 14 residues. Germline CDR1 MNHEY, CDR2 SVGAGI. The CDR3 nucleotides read TGTGCCAGCACAAAAACAGGGGGCTGGGATGGCTACACCTTC. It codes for CASTKTGGWDGYTF.

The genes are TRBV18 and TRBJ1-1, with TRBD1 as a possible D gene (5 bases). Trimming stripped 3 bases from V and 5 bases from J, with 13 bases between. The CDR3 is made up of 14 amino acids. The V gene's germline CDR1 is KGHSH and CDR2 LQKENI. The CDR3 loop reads CASSPAMTVTEAFF. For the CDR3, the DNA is TGTGCCAGCTCACCTGCGATGACAGTGACTGAAGCTTTCTTT.

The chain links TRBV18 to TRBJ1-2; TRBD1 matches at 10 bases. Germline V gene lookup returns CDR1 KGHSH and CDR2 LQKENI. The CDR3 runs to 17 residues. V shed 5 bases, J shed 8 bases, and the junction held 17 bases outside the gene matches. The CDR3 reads CASSKNIAGTGVPGYTF. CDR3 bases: TGTGCCAGCTCAAAGAACATAGCCGGGACAGGGGTTCCGGGCTACACCTTC.

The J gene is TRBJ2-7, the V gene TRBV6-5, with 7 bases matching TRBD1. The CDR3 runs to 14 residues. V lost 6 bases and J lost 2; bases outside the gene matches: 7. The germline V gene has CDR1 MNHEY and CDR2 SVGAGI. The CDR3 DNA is TGTGCCAGCAGGCTTGTGGGACAGACCTACGAGCAGTACTTC. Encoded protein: CASRLVGQTYEQYF.

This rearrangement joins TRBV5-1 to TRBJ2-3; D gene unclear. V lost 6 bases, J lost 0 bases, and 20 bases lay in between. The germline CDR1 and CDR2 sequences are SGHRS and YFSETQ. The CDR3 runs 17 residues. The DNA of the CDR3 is TGCGCCAGCACCGATCTGGGCACTGCCTTTAGCACAGATACGCAGTATTTT. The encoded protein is CASTDLGTAFSTDTQYF. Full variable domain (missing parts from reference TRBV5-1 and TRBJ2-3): KAGVTQTPRYLIKTRGQQVTLSCSPISGHRSVSWYQQTPGQGLQFLFEYFSETQRNKGNFPGRFSGRQFSNSRSEMNVSTLELGDSALYLCASTDLGTAFSTDTQYFGPGTRLTVL.

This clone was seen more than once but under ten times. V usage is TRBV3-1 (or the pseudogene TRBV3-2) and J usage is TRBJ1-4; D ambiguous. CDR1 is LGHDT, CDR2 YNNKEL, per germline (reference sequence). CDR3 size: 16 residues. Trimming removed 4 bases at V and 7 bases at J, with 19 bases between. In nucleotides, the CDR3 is TGTGCCAGCAGCCTAGTGAGACCGGTGTCCCCTGAAAAACTGTTTTTT. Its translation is CASSLVRPVSPEKLFF.

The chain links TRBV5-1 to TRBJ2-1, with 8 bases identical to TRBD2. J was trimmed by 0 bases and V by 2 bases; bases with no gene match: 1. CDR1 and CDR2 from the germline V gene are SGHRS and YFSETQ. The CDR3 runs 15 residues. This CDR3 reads CASSFSGGSYNEQFF. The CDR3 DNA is TGCGCCAGCAGCTTCAGCGGGGGCTCCTACAATGAGCAGTTCTTC. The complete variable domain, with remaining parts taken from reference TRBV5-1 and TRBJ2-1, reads KAGVTQTPRYLIKTRGQQVTLSCSPISGHRSVSWYQQTPGQGLQFLFEYFSETQRNKGNFPGRFSGRQFSNSRSEMNVSTLELGDSALYLCASSFSGGSYNEQFFGPGTRLTVL.

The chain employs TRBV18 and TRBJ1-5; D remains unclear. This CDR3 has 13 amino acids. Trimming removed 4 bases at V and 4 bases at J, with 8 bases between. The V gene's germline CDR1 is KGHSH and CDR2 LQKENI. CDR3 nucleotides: TGTGCCAGCTCACTAATGGCAAATCAGCCCCAGCATTTT. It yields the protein CASSLMANQPQHF.

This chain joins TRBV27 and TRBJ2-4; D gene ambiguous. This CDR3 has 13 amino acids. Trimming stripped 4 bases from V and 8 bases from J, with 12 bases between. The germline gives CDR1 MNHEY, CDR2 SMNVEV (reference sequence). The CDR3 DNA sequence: TGTGCCAGCAGTTCTCAGCGCCGAGACATTCAGTACTTC. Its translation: CASSSQRRDIQYF.

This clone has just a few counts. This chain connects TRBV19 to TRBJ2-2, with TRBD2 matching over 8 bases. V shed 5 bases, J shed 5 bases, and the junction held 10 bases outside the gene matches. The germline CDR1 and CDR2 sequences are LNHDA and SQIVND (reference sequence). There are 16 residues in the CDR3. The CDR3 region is CASSVAGRANTGELFF. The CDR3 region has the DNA TGTGCCAGTAGTGTTGCCGGGAGGGCCAATACCGGGGAGCTGTTTTTT.

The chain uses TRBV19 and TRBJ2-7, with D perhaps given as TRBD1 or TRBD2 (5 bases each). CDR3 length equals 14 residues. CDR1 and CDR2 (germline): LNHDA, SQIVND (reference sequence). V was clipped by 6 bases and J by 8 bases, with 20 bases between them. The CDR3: CASSIPRDGGQQYF. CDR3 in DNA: TGTGCCAGTAGCATCCCCCGGGACGGCGGCCAGCAGTACTTC.

CDR3 sequence: CASSPREGAGEKLFF. The CDR3 DNA sequence: TGTGCCAGTAGTCCGCGGGAAGGGGCAGGTGAAAAACTGTTTTTT. V gene TRBV19 combines with J gene TRBJ1-4; a possible D gene is TRBD1 (5 bases). V dropped 5 bases and J dropped 7 bases, with 17 bases sitting between them. CDR3 length equals 15 residues. Germline V gene sequence: CDR1 LNHDA, CDR2 SQIVND (reference sequence).

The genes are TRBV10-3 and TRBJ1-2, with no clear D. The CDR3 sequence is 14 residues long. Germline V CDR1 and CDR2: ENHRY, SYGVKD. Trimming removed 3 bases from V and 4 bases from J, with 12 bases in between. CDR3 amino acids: CAISDGAFGYGYTF. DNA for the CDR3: TGTGCCATCAGTGATGGCGCTTTTGGCTATGGCTACACCTTC.

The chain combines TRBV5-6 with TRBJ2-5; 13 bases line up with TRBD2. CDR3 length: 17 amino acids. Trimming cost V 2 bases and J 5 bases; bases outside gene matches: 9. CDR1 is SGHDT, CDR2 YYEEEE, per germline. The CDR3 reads CASSFTSGGAVGETQYF. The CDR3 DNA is TGTGCCAGCAGCTTTACTAGCGGGGGGGCGGTCGGGGAGACCCAGTACTTC.

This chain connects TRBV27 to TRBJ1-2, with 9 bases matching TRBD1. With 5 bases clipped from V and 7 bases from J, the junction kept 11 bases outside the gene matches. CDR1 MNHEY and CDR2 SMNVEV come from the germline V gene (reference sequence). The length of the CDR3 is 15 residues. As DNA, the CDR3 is TGTGCCAGCAGTCTCTGGGGACAGGGTGCCGGTGGCTACACCTTC. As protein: CASSLWGQGAGGYTF.

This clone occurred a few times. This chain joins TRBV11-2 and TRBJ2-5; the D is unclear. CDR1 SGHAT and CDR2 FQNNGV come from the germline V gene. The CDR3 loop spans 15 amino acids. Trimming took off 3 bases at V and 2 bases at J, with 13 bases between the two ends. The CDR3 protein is CASSFQQPVQETQYF. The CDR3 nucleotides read TGTGCCAGCAGCTTTCAGCAGCCGGTTCAAGAGACCCAGTACTTC.

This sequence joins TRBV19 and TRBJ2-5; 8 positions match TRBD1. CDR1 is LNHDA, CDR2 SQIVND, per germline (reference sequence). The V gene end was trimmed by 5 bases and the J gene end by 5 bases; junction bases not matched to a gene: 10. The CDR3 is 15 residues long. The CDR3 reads CASSAGTGGAETQYF. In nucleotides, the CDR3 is TGTGCCAGTAGTGCGGGGACAGGAGGGGCTGAGACCCAGTACTTC.

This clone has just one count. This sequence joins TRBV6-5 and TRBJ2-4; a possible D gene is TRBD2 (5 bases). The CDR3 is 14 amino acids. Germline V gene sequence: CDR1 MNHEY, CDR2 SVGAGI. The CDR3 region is CSEGPGRAKNIQYF. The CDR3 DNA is TGTTCAGAGGGTCCAGGTCGCGCCAAAAACATTCAGTACTTC.

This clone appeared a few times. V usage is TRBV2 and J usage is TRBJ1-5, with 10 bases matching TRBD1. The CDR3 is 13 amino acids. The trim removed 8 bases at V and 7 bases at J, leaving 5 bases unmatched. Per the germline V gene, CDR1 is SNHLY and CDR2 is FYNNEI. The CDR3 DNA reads TGTGCCAGCGCTGGGACAGGGGAACAGCCCCAGCATTTT. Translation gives CASAGTGEQPQHF.

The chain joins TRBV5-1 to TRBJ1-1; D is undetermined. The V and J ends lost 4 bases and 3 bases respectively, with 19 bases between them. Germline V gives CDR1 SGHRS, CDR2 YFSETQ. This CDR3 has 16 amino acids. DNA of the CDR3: TGCGCCAGCAGCGTGAAGCGGCAAGAGGCAGACACTGAAGCTTTCTTT. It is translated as CASSVKRQEADTEAFF.

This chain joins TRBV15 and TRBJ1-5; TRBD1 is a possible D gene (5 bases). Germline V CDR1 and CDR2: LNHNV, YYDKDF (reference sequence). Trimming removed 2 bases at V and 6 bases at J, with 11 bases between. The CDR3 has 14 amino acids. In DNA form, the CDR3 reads TGTGCCACCAGCAGAACACAGGAGGGTCAGCCCCAGCATTTT. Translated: CATSRTQEGQPQHF. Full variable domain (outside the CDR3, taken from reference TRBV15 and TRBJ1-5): DAMVIQNPRYQVTQFGKPVTLSCSQTLNHNVMYWYQQKSSQAPKLLFHYYDKDFNNEADTPDNFQSRRPNTSFCFLDIRSPGLGDTAMYLCATSRTQEGQPQHFGDGTRLSIL.

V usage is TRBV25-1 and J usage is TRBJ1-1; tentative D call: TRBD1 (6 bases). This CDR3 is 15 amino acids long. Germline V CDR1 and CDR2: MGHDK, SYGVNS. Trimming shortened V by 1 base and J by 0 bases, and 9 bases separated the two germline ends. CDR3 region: CASSELGTMNTEAFF. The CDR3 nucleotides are TGTGCCAGCAGTGAATTAGGGACAATGAACACTGAAGCTTTCTTT.

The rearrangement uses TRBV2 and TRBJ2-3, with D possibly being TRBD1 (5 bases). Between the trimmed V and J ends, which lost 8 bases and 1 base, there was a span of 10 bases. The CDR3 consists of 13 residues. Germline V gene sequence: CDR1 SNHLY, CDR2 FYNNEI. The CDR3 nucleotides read TGTGCCAGCGGCAGGGAAGGCACAGATACGCAGTATTTT. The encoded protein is CASGREGTDTQYF.

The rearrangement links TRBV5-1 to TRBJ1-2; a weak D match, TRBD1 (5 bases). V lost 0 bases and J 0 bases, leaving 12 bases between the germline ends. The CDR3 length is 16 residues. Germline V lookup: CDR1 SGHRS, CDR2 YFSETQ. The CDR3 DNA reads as TGCGCCAGCAGCTTGGGGGCTGGAGGGGCTAACTATGGCTACACCTTC. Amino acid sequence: CASSLGAGGANYGYTF.